This paragraph reports one T cell receptor (beta chain). Assay execution took place at the deep level. Genomic DNA of each subset was evenly split across several immunoSEQ plates. The repertoire was sequenced with immunoSEQ multiplex PCR; TCRdb's copy has only in-frame clones and lacks some. This repertoire shows about 2.1 million clones, approximately 92% found once; its top ten account for less than 2%. Germline-derived CDR1 and CDR2 are SGHDT and YYEEEE. The CDR3 has 13 amino acids. The ends were cut back, 1 base at V and 2 bases at J, with 6 bases in the middle. CD45RO-negative, CCR7-positively selected cells formed the naive CD8 fraction, excluding terminally differentiated effector memory CD45RA+ cells. The data are from a study of shared clonotypes between healthy human individuals.

The chain joins TRBV5-6 to TRBJ1-1; D is ambiguous. The receptor was derived from a man younger than 30 in good health. Some clones in this sample may be carry-over from other donors' samples. The sequencing input was naive CD8+ T cells from PBMCs. The CDR3 bases are TGTGCCAGCAGCTTGTTTGTCAACACTGAAGCTTTCTTT. Translation: CASSLFVNTEAFF.